One sample yielded the 27 T cell receptor beta chains listed below, sequenced in a study of cytomegalovirus exposure and HLA in healthy donors. The PCR was carried out with 60 Vbeta primers and 13 Jbeta primers. The table came from immunoSEQ multiplex PCR; TCRdb's copy has only in-frame clones and leaves some out. The data contain roughly 35,000 clones, around half of them singletons. Input material: PBMCs. The receptor source for this set is a woman in her 40s in good health and CMV-seropositive.

The genes are TRBV12-5 and TRBJ1-1; D not resolved. The CDR3 totals 13 residues. Per the germline V gene, CDR1 is LGHNT and CDR2 is FRNRAP. V lost 1 base and J 3 bases, leaving 6 bases between the germline ends. The CDR3, as DNA: TGTGCTAGTGGTTTGGAACAGCACACTGAAGCTTTCTTT. Translation gives CASGLEQHTEAFF.

V usage is TRBV2 and J usage is TRBJ1-5; D gene uncertain. The CDR3 is 13 amino acids. Trimming took 3 bases from V and 5 from J, leaving 8 bases between them. Germline CDR1 reads SNHLY; CDR2 reads FYNNEI. The CDR3 DNA sequence: TGTGCCAGCAGTGAGGAGGGTTATCAGCCCCAGCATTTT. Its protein product is CASSEEGYQPQHF. Complete variable domain (other parts from reference TRBV2 and TRBJ1-5): EPEVTQTPSHQVTQMGQEVILRCVPISNHLYFYWYRQILGQKVEFLVSFYNNEISEKSEIFDDQFSVERPDGSNFTLKIRSTKLEDSAMYFCASSEEGYQPQHFGDGTRLSIL.

Details on this clone: Likely a read error: the CDR3 ends without its conserved phenylalanine or tryptophan. The chain links TRBV4-3 to TRBJ1-5, with no clear D. The V gene's germline CDR1 is LGHNA and CDR2 YSLEER. The CDR3 is made up of 15 amino acids. Between the trimmed V and J ends, which lost 0 bases and 2 bases, there was a span of 8 bases. The CDR3 DNA sequence: TGCGCCAGCAGCCAAGATCTCGGAGGCAATCAGCCCCAGCATGTT. It specifies CASSQDLGGNQPQHV.

This chain connects TRBV4-3 to TRBJ1-2; D is undetermined. The V gene lost 1 base and the J gene lost 2 bases, with 14 bases spanning the gap. Germline lookup yields CDR1 LGHNA and CDR2 YSLEER. CDR3 length: 16 amino acids. The CDR3 is CASSQVNPPGNYGYTF. CDR3 nucleotides: TGCGCCAGCAGCCAAGTTAACCCCCCAGGAAACTATGGCTACACCTTC.

The genes are TRBV29-1 and TRBJ1-2; the match to TRBD1 covers 8 bases. J was trimmed by 4 bases and V by 1 base; bases with no gene match: 2. Germline CDR1 SQVTM, CDR2 ANQGSEA. The CDR3 spans 13 residues. This CDR3 reads CSVEGGTGYGYTF. Written as DNA, the CDR3 is TGCAGCGTTGAAGGCGGGACAGGCTATGGCTACACCTTC.

This clone was detected only a few times. The CDR3 reads CASSFVGLVGQQETQYF. The CDR3 region has the DNA TGTGCCAGCAGCTTCGTGGGACTAGTAGGCCAACAAGAGACCCAGTACTTC. The chain joins TRBV13 to TRBJ2-5, with 8 bases matching TRBD2. The CDR3 consists of 17 residues. V shed 3 bases and J 2 bases; nucleotides not matched to a gene: 11. CDR1 and CDR2 from the germline V gene are PRHDT and FYEKMQ (reference sequence).

V is TRBV4-2 and J is TRBJ2-5; unclear D gene. CDR1 is LGHNA and CDR2 is YNFKEQ in the germline V gene. The CDR3 length is 17 residues. V lost 1 base and J 1 base, leaving 16 bases between the germline ends. CDR3 loop: CASSQGDWSRSQETQYF. DNA of the CDR3: TGTGCCAGCAGCCAAGGAGACTGGTCCCGGAGCCAAGAGACCCAGTACTTC.

A remark on this clone: Its ends do not fully match the called genes, so a read error is possible. This rearrangement joins TRBV7-7 to TRBJ2-6, with 9 bases matching TRBD1. CDR1 SSHAT and CDR2 FNYEAQ come from the germline V gene (reference sequence). The CDR3 sequence is 16 residues long. Here the CDR3 DNA reads TGTGCTAGCAGCCCGGGACAGGGAGCCGGGGCCAACGTCCTGACTTTC. It encodes CASSPGQGAGANVLTF.

The gene calls are TRBV7-3 and TRBJ2-3; 11 bases align to TRBD2. The length of the CDR3 is 15 residues. With 5 bases clipped from V and 3 bases from J, the junction kept 4 bases outside the gene matches. Germline assignment: CDR1 SGHTA and CDR2 FQGTGA. CDR3: CASSPTSGGTDTQYF. CDR3 nucleotide sequence: TGTGCCAGCAGCCCTACTAGCGGGGGAACAGATACGCAGTATTTT.

As concerns this clone: The junction differs from germline at one of its ends, possibly a read error. The chain has TRBV7-7 and TRBJ1-1; 8 positions match TRBD1. CDR1 and CDR2 from the germline V gene are SSHAT and FNYEAQ (reference sequence). CDR3 length: 13 residues. The CDR3 DNA follows: TGTGCTAGCAGCCCTTGGACAGGGCGTGAAGCTTTCTTT. Its translation is CASSPWTGREAFF. Based on the CDR3 plus reference TRBV7-7 and TRBJ1-1, the full variable domain is GAGVSQSPRYKVTKRGQDVTLRCDPISSHATLYWYQQALGQGPEFLTYFNYEAQPDKSGLPSDRFSAERPEGSISTLTIQRTEQRDSAMYRCASSPWTGREAFFGQGTRLTVV.

For this clone: Other DNA sequences of this sample code for an identical CDR3. This chain links TRBV6-5 with TRBJ2-3; D gene uncertain. The CDR3 totals 13 residues. CDR1 is MNHEY, CDR2 SVGAGI, per germline. V shed 8 bases and J shed 1 base, with 10 bases lying between them. This CDR3 reads CASASYRTDTQYF. The CDR3 bases are TGTGCCAGCGCCTCCTATCGCACAGATACGCAGTATTTT.

This chain links TRBV5-1 with TRBJ1-2; 7 bases fit TRBD1. The CDR3 covers 15 residues. The V and J ends lost 4 bases and 3 bases, in that order; junction bases with no gene match: 9. Germline-derived CDR1 and CDR2 are SGHRS and YFSETQ. The CDR3 DNA reads as TGCGCCAGCAGCCTCGGGCAGGGGGTTCACTATGGCTACACCTTC. Amino acids: CASSLGQGVHYGYTF.

The V and J genes are TRBV30 and TRBJ1-4; D perhaps matches TRBD1 (6 bases). The CDR3 loop spans 17 amino acids. From germline, CDR1 is GTSNPN and CDR2 SVGIG (reference sequence). Between the trimmed V and J ends, which lost 1 base and 5 bases, there was a span of 20 bases. CDR3 region: CAWSGSTGRGGNEKLFF. The CDR3 bases are TGTGCCTGGAGTGGTTCGACGGGCAGGGGCGGGAATGAAAAACTGTTTTTT.

This clone was detected only a few times. The V gene is TRBV10-3, the J gene TRBJ1-6, with D uncertain. Germline V gene sequence: CDR1 ENHRY, CDR2 SYGVKD. This CDR3 comprises 13 residues. V dropped 6 bases and J dropped 6 bases, with 9 bases sitting between them. The DNA for the CDR3 is TGTGCCATCAGCAGCTGGAGTAATTCACCCCTCCACTTT. Protein: CAISSWSNSPLHF.

This sequence joins TRBV9 and TRBJ1-1; possibly TRBD1 for D (5 bases). This CDR3 is 16 amino acids long. The germline V gene has CDR1 SGDLS and CDR2 YYNGEE. V lost 0 bases and J 3 bases, leaving 15 bases between the germline ends. CDR3 sequence reads: CASSVALSWGDTEAFF. The CDR3 DNA follows: TGTGCCAGCAGCGTAGCCCTCTCCTGGGGGGACACTGAAGCTTTCTTT.

This clone was counted a few times. J is TRBJ2-1 and V is TRBV5-1; the match to TRBD2 covers 9 bases. This CDR3 is 15 amino acids long. Germline CDR1 is SGHRS and CDR2 is YFSETQ. The trim removed 2 bases at V and 5 bases at J, leaving 5 bases unmatched. The CDR3 here is CASSFKRGADNEQFF. For the CDR3, the DNA is TGCGCCAGCAGCTTCAAGCGGGGGGCGGACAATGAGCAGTTCTTC.

This clone was picked up a small number of times. The rearrangement uses TRBV7-6 and TRBJ1-2; 9 bases are shared with TRBD1. The germline CDR1 and CDR2 sequences are SGHVS and FNYEAQ. V was clipped by 5 bases and J by 7 bases; unmatched bases: 8. The CDR3 contains 14 residues. The CDR3 spells CASSQDRGIGGYTF. Written as DNA, the CDR3 is TGTGCCAGCAGCCAGGACAGGGGCATTGGTGGCTACACCTTC.

J is TRBJ2-1 and V is TRBV6-4; 7 nucleotides agree with TRBD2. V gave up 0 bases and J gave up 4 bases; unmatched junction bases: 3. The CDR3 spans 15 residues. Per the germline V gene, CDR1 is MRHNA and CDR2 is SNTAGT. The CDR3 sequence is CASSDSTGGYNEQFF. The DNA of the CDR3 is TGTGCCAGCAGTGACTCAACGGGGGGTTACAATGAGCAGTTCTTC.

V usage is TRBV7-8 and J usage is TRBJ1-2, with a possible D match to TRBD1 (6 bases). Germline V gene lookup returns CDR1 SGHVS and CDR2 FQNEAQ. The CDR3 is 15 amino acids. Trimming removed 3 bases from V and 5 bases from J, with 16 bases in between. CDR3 protein: CASSLSGGLGYGYTF. The CDR3 bases are TGTGCCAGCAGCTTGAGTGGGGGCCTGGGATATGGCTACACCTTC.

This clone was recorded a few times. V and J are TRBV6-1 and TRBJ2-4; D unresolved. The CDR3 runs to 11 residues. Germline V gene sequence: CDR1 MNHNS, CDR2 SASEGT. V lost 6 bases and J lost 5, with 5 bases in between. CDR3 bases: TGTGCCAGCAGCTCCGAAAACATTCAGTACTTC. Its protein product is CASSSENIQYF.

The CDR3 coding sequence is TGTGCCAGCAGCTTAGGGGAGGGGCTCGAGCAGTACTTC. It codes for CASSLGEGLEQYF. V is TRBV7-9 and J is TRBJ2-7, with 7 positions matching TRBD2. V lost 1 base and J lost 6; bases outside the gene matches: 3. From germline, CDR1 is SEHNR and CDR2 FQNEAQ (reference sequence). The CDR3 extends over 13 amino acids.

The chain is built from TRBV5-1 and TRBJ2-7; TRBD1 matches 9 bases. The CDR3 totals 13 residues. Per germline, CDR1 SGHRS and CDR2 YFSETQ. Trimming at V came to 2 bases and at J to 4 bases, leaving 1 base not matched to a gene. CDR3 region: CASSFDRGYEQYF. CDR3 nucleotide sequence: TGCGCCAGCAGCTTTGACAGGGGGTACGAGCAGTACTTC.

The CDR3 coding sequence is TGCAGCGGACAGAATAATGAAAAACTGTTTTTT. Amino acid sequence: CSGQNNEKLFF. V gene TRBV29-1 combines with J gene TRBJ1-4; a possible D gene is TRBD1 (5 bases). The V end lost 7 bases, the J end lost 4 bases, and 7 bases lay between the germline ends. This CDR3 is built from 11 residues. CDR1 and CDR2 from the germline V gene are SQVTM and ANQGSEA.

This clone was seen only a few times. The V gene is TRBV18, the J gene TRBJ1-5; D is unclear. Per germline, CDR1 KGHSH and CDR2 LQKENI. Trimming took off 0 bases at V and 3 bases at J, with 6 bases between the two ends. This CDR3 region has 14 residues. This CDR3 is CASSPPRHNQPQHF. The CDR3 DNA follows: TGTGCCAGCTCACCACCGCGTCACAATCAGCCCCAGCATTTT.

The chain uses TRBV6-5 and TRBJ2-2; perhaps TRBD1 as D (5 bases). Germline V gene lookup returns CDR1 MNHEY and CDR2 SVGAGI. The CDR3 totals 13 residues. V was clipped by 7 bases and J by 1 base, with 7 bases between them. CDR3 loop: CASKGQNTGELFF. As DNA, the CDR3 is TGTGCCAGCAAAGGACAGAACACCGGGGAGCTGTTTTTT.

This clone was detected only a few times. The chain is built from TRBV5-1 and TRBJ1-5; D is unresolved. CDR3 length: 15 residues. Looked up from germline, CDR1 is SGHRS and CDR2 is YFSETQ. The V end lost 0 bases, the J end lost 5 bases, and 12 bases lay between the germline ends. The CDR3 here is CASSLAGRRDQPQHF. In nucleotides, the CDR3 is TGCGCCAGCAGCTTGGCTGGGAGGCGGGATCAGCCCCAGCATTTT.

There are a few counts of this clone. This chain links TRBV5-1 with TRBJ2-6, with D maybe TRBD2 (5 bases). The germline V gene encodes CDR1 SGHRS and CDR2 YFSETQ. This CDR3 has 17 amino acids. V was clipped by 4 bases and J by 0 bases, with 14 bases between them. CDR3 nucleotides: TGCGCCAGCAGCCCTGTTGCTAGCCTCTCTGGGGCCAACGTCCTGACTTTC. Protein sequence: CASSPVASLSGANVLTF.